The clone carrying this T cell receptor beta chain was recorded many times. The evidence that diagnosis relied on was clinical symptoms, serum thyroxine, TRAb, thyroid ultrasound and orbital computed tomography. V was pared by 1 base and J by 0 bases, with 6 bases between. Germline CDR1 reads MNHNS; CDR2 reads SASEGT. This CDR3 comprises 14 residues. This specimen comes from a study of Graves' ophthalmopathy and Graves' hyperthyroidism. Study at large: Samples of peripheral blood were obtained at initial diagnosis, prior to treatment of any kind.

The TCR beta CDR3 regions underwent amplification from RNA transcripts. HTBI-primed first-round RT-PCR preceded second-round multiplex PCR. One entry per CDR3 protein, called by TCRdb with MiXCR from the multiplex PCR reads. Among roughly 400,000 distinct CDR3 sequences listed, about a sixth were seen once. Material: peripheral blood. This clonotype was obtained from an adult woman with stable Graves' hyperthyroidism. The J gene is TRBJ1-2, the V gene TRBV6-1; D is unresolved. DNA of the CDR3: TGTGCCAGCAGTGAAGTAGGGACTAACTATGGCTACACCTTC. This gives the protein CASSEVGTNYGYTF.